This T cell receptor beta chain was found in a study of T cell responses to AZD1222 COVID-19 vaccine. Study-level results: Repertoires were obtained only post-peak T cell response.

Comment on this clone: Antigen: not known.

Data came from immunoSEQ multiplex PCR; TCRdb stores just in-frame clones and leaves some out. Here the sample spans around 100,000 clones, roughly four fifths being singletons. This specimen was peripheral blood, taken on day 0 of AZD1222 vaccination. This TCR came from an adult in good health.

The CDR3 region is CASSPGTGASYEQYF. DNA of the CDR3: TGTGCCAGTAGCCCCGGGACAGGGGCCTCCTACGAGCAGTACTTC. The chain combines TRBV19 with TRBJ2-7, with 10 nucleotides matching TRBD1. Germline trimming cut 6 bases from V and 0 bases from J; bases unmatched to any gene: 5. Germline-derived CDR1 and CDR2 are LNHDA and SQIVND (reference sequence). This CDR3 comprises 15 residues.